What follows describes a single T cell receptor beta chain. The sample originates from a study of T cells after yellow fever vaccination. TCRdb redid the calling of the 5' RACE reads with MiXCR, one entry per CDR3 protein. The sample holds some 250,000 distinct CDR3 sequences; roughly 4% are singletons and the top ten take 15% to 20%. The CDR3 totals 15 residues. Looked up from germline, CDR1 is DFQATT and CDR2 is SNEGSKA (reference sequence). Trimming took 6 bases from V and 4 from J; bases not matched to a gene: 13. The clonotype comes from a man in his late teens or twenties who received the YFV17D yellow fever vaccine. This chain links TRBV20-1 with TRBJ1-2, with TRBD1 matching 8 bases. The sample was PBMCs, taken 15 days after the yellow fever booster vaccination. The CDR3 is CSALLVGQGIYGYTF. In nucleotides, the CDR3 is TGCAGTGCACTTCTAGTCGGACAGGGAATCTATGGCTACACCTTC.